This entry lists 13 T cell receptor beta chains sequenced from one sample in a study of OX40 agonist ivuxolimab in advanced cancers. TCRdb's copy holds only in-frame clones and misses some; the assay was immunoSEQ multiplex PCR. The sample consists of about 86,000 clones, about 94% of them appearing once. Sequenced here: CD4+ or CD8+ T cells sorted from blood, sampled in a trial of the OX40 agonist ivuxolimab. These receptors originate from an adult with an advanced solid tumor such as melanoma, head and neck, liver or kidney cancer.

The V call is TRBV7-8, the J call TRBJ2-2; TRBD2 aligns across 13 bases. Germline V gene sequence: CDR1 SGHVS, CDR2 FQNEAQ. The junction had 9 bases not matched to a gene; V was cut back by 5 bases and J by 6 bases. This CDR3 is 17 amino acids long. CDR3 DNA sequence: TGTGCCAGCAGCCCACTAGCGGGAGGGCCCAGGGCCGGGGAGCTGTTTTTT. Protein product: CASSPLAGGPRAGELFF.

This clone is a singleton in its sample. The rearrangement links TRBV18 to TRBJ1-1, with D unresolved. Between the trimmed V and J ends, which lost 2 bases and 6 bases, there was a span of 16 bases. CDR1 KGHSH and CDR2 LQKENI come from the germline V gene. There are 15 residues in the CDR3. In nucleotides, the CDR3 is TGTGCCAGCTCACCAAAACAAACGATTCCGTCTGAAGCTTTCTTT. It translates to CASSPKQTIPSEAFF.

CDR3 residues: CASSLQTPTGANRFGEQYF. In DNA, the CDR3 is TGTGCCAGCAGCTTACAAACCCCTACAGGGGCAAACAGGTTTGGCGAGCAGTACTTC. The rearrangement joins TRBV11-2 to TRBJ2-7, with 7 bases aligning to TRBD1. The J segment lost 6 bases and the V segment lost 2 bases, leaving 22 bases of the junction unmatched. The length of the CDR3 is 19 residues. The germline gives CDR1 SGHAT, CDR2 FQNNGV. Drawing the rest from reference TRBV11-2 and TRBJ2-7, the complete variable domain is EAGVAQSPRYKIIEKRQSVAFWCNPISGHATLYWYQQILGQGPKLLIQFQNNGVVDDSQLPKDRFSAERLKGVDSTLKIQPAKLEDSAVYLCASSLQTPTGANRFGEQYFGPGTRLTVT.

This rearrangement joins TRBV4-2 to TRBJ2-1, with D perhaps matching TRBD2 (5 bases). The V gene's germline CDR1 is LGHNA and CDR2 YNFKEQ. V was clipped by 0 bases and J by 8 bases, with 11 bases between them. The CDR3 length is 14 residues. The CDR3: CASSQETRGYEQFF. The CDR3 nucleotides are TGTGCCAGCAGCCAAGAGACCCGAGGGTATGAGCAGTTCTTC.

The chain couples TRBV19 to TRBJ2-6; D not certain. The CDR3 has 14 residues. V was clipped by 5 bases and J by 0 bases, with 5 bases between them. Germline CDR1 LNHDA, CDR2 SQIVND (reference sequence). The CDR3 loop reads CASSDGSGANVLTF. The CDR3 DNA sequence: TGTGCCAGTAGTGATGGCTCTGGGGCCAACGTCCTGACTTTC. Supplemented by reference TRBV19 and TRBJ2-6, the full variable domain reads DGGITQSPKYLFRKEGQNVTLSCEQNLNHDAMYWYRQDPGQGLRLIYYSQIVNDFQKGDIAEGYSVSREKKESFPLTVTSAQKNPTAFYLCASSDGSGANVLTFGAGSRLTVL.

This clone was seen only once. The genes are TRBV19 and TRBJ1-1; D might be TRBD1 (6 bases). The CDR3 is made up of 14 amino acids. Germline lookup yields CDR1 LNHDA and CDR2 SQIVND (reference sequence). V lost 6 bases, J lost 2 bases, and 13 bases lay in between. The CDR3: CASRPDSSNTEAFF. The CDR3 nucleotides read TGTGCCAGTAGACCGGACAGTTCAAACACTGAAGCTTTCTTT.

The chain employs TRBV28 and TRBJ2-7; weak D call: TRBD1 (5 bases). Germline values: CDR1 MDHEN, CDR2 SYDVKM. This CDR3 region has 11 residues. V was cut by 5 bases and J by 12 bases, with 14 bases left in between. The CDR3 DNA reads as TGTGCCAGCAGTGCCTTGAAGGGGTGGTACTTC. It codes for CASSALKGWYF.

V usage is TRBV7-9 and J usage is TRBJ2-1; 9 bases match TRBD2. The length of the CDR3 is 15 residues. V gave up 4 bases and J gave up 10 bases; unmatched junction bases: 11. The germline V gene encodes CDR1 SEHNR and CDR2 FQNEAQ (reference sequence). CDR3 sequence (DNA): TGTGCCAGCAGCTCTCTAGCGGGACCCGCAGGGGAGCAGTTCTTC. Its protein is CASSSLAGPAGEQFF. Together with reference TRBV7-9 and TRBJ2-1, the CDR3 gives the full variable domain: DTGVSQNPRHKITKRGQNVTFRCDPISEHNRLYWYRQTLGQGPEFLTYFQNEAQLEKSRLLSDRFSAERPKGSFSTLEIQRTEQGDSAMYLCASSSLAGPAGEQFFGPGTRLTVL.

The chain employs TRBV11-3 and TRBJ2-4, with D perhaps matching TRBD1 or TRBD2 (7 bases each). The CDR3 is 17 amino acids. V was pared by 5 bases and J by 1 base, with 18 bases between. CDR1 is SGHNT and CDR2 is YENEEA in the germline V gene. The CDR3 spells CASSPGGAGLAKNIQYF. CDR3 sequence (DNA): TGTGCCAGCAGCCCAGGGGGGGCGGGATTGGCCAAAAACATTCAGTACTTC.

The chain links TRBV27 to TRBJ2-5; D is unresolved. V was clipped by 2 bases and J by 4 bases, with 11 bases between them. Germline CDR1 reads MNHEY; CDR2 reads SMNVEV (reference sequence). There are 14 residues in the CDR3. The DNA for the CDR3 is TGTGCCAGCAGTTTACTGTCTGGAAGAGAGACCCAGTACTTC. Translating it yields CASSLLSGRETQYF.

The chain joins TRBV30 to TRBJ2-7; 9 nucleotides line up with TRBD1. The germline V gene has CDR1 GTSNPN and CDR2 SVGIG (reference sequence). Germline trimming cut 1 base from V and 6 bases from J; bases unmatched to any gene: 1. This CDR3 has 12 residues. The CDR3 here is CAWSGTGVEQYF. The CDR3 DNA sequence: TGTGCCTGGAGTGGGACAGGGGTCGAGCAGTACTTC. Supplemented by reference TRBV30 and TRBJ2-7, the full variable domain reads SQTIHQWPATLVQPVGSPLSLECTVEGTSNPNLYWYRQAAGRGLQLLFYSVGIGQISSEVPQNLSASRPQDRQFILSSKKLLLSDSGFYLCAWSGTGVEQYFGPGTRLTVT.

This rearrangement joins TRBV7-2 to TRBJ1-1; D is possibly TRBD1 (6 bases). This CDR3 comprises 14 residues. V was trimmed by 3 bases and J by 2 bases, leaving 10 bases between them. CDR1 and CDR2 from the germline V gene are SGHTA and FQGNSA. The chain's CDR3 is CASSFTRGNTEAFF. In nucleotides, the CDR3 is TGTGCCAGCAGCTTTACCAGGGGAAACACTGAAGCTTTCTTT.

The V gene is TRBV15, the J gene TRBJ2-1; no firm D call. Trimming stripped 1 base from V and 7 bases from J, with 8 bases between. The germline gives CDR1 LNHNV, CDR2 YYDKDF (reference sequence). The length of the CDR3 is 13 residues. CDR3 sequence (DNA): TGTGCCACCAGCAGAGTTGGAGAAAATGAGCAGTTCTTC. It yields the protein CATSRVGENEQFF.